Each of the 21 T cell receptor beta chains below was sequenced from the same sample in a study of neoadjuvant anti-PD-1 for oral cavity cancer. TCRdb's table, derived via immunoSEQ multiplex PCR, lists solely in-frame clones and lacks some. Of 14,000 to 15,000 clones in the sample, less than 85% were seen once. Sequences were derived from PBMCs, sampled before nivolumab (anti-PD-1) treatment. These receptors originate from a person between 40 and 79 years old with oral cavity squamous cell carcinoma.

CDR3 loop: CASSDDRYEQFF. The CDR3 bases are TGCGCCAGCAGCGACGACAGATACGAGCAGTTCTTC. The J gene is TRBJ2-1, the V gene TRBV5-1, with D possibly TRBD1 on 5 matching bases. This CDR3 comprises 12 residues. In germline, CDR1 is SGHRS, CDR2 YFSETQ. Trimming cost V 4 bases and J 10 bases, with 12 bases left between them.

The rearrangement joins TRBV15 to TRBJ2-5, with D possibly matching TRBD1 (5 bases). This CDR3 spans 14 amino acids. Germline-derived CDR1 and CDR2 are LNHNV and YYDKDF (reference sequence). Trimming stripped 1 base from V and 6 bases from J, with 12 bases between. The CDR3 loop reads CATSRGGQGQTQYF. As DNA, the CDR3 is TGTGCCACCAGCAGAGGCGGACAAGGGCAGACCCAGTACTTC. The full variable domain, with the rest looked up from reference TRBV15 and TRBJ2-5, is DAMVIQNPRYQVTQFGKPVTLSCSQTLNHNVMYWYQQKSSQAPKLLFHYYDKDFNNEADTPDNFQSRRPNTSFCFLDIRSPGLGDTAMYLCATSRGGQGQTQYFGPGTRLLVL.

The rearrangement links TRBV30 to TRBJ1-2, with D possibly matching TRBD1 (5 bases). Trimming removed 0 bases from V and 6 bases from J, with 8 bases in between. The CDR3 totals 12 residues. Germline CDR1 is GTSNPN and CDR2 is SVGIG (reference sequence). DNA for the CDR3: TGTGCCTGGAGTGTGCAGGGAGATGGCTACACCTTC. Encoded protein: CAWSVQGDGYTF.

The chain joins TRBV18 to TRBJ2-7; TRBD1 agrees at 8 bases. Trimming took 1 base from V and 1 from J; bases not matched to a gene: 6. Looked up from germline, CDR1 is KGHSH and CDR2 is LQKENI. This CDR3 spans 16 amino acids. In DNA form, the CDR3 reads TGTGCCAGCTCACCACTGGAGGGGGACAGGTCCTACGAGCAGTACTTC. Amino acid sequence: CASSPLEGDRSYEQYF.

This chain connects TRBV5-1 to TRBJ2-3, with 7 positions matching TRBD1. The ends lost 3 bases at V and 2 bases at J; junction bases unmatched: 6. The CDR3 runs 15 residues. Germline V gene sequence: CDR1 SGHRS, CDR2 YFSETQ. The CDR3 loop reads CASSYRDRDTDTQYF. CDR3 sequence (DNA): TGCGCCAGCAGCTACCGGGACAGAGACACAGATACGCAGTATTTT.

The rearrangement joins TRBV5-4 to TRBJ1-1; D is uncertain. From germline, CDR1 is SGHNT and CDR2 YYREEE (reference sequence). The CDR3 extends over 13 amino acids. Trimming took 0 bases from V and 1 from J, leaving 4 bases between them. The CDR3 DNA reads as TGTGCCAGCAGCTTGGCCGAGAACACTGAAGCTTTCTTT. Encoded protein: CASSLAENTEAFF.

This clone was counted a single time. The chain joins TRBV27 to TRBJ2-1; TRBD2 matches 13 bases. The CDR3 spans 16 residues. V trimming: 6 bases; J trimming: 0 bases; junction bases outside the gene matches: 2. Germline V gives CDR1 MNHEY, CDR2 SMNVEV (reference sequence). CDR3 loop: CASRWTSGGSYNEQFF. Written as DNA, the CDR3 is TGTGCCAGCAGGTGGACTAGCGGGGGCTCCTACAATGAGCAGTTCTTC.

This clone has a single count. The CDR3 coding sequence is TGTGCCAGCAGCTCGTCAGGGGGTCGCTCTGGAAACACCATATATTTT. Amino acids: CASSSSGGRSGNTIYF. The genes are TRBV7-8 and TRBJ1-3, with 7 bases aligning to TRBD1. The V gene end was trimmed by 4 bases and the J gene end by 0 bases; junction bases not matched to a gene: 6. Germline CDR1 is SGHVS and CDR2 is FQNEAQ. The CDR3 covers 16 residues.

The CDR3: CASSLEAGGLGDTQYF. In nucleotides, the CDR3 is TGTGCCAGCAGCTTGGAGGCGGGGGGATTGGGGGATACGCAGTATTTT. The chain uses TRBV5-4 and TRBJ2-3; 8 nucleotides match TRBD2. This CDR3 is built from 16 residues. Looked up from germline, CDR1 is SGHNT and CDR2 is YYREEE (reference sequence). Losses at the gene ends were 0 bases for V and 6 bases for J; bases not matched to a gene: 9.

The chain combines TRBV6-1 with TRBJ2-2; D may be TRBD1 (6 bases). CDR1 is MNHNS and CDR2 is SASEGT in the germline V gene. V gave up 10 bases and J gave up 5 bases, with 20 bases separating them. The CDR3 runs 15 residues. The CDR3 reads CATFQADRWTGELFF. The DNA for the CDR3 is TGTGCCACCTTTCAAGCGGACAGATGGACCGGGGAGCTGTTTTTT.

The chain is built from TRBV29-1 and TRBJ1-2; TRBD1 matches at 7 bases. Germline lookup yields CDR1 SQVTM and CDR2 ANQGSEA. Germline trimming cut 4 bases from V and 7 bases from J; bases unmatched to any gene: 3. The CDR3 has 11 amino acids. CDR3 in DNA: TGCAGCGTTGCAGGGGGTTCTGGCTACACCTTC. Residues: CSVAGGSGYTF.

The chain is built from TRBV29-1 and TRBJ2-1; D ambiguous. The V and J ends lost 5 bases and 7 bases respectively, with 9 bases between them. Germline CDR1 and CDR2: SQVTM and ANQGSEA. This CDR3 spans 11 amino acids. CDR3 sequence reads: CSVSSRNEQFF. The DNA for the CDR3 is TGCAGCGTTTCTTCTAGGAATGAGCAGTTCTTC.

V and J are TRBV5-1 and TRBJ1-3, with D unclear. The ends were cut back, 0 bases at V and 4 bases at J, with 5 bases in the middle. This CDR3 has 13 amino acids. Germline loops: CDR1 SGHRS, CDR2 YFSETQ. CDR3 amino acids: CASSLVVGNTIYF. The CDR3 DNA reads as TGCGCCAGCAGCTTGGTCGTCGGAAACACCATATATTTT. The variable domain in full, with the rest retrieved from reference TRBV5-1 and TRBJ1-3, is KAGVTQTPRYLIKTRGQQVTLSCSPISGHRSVSWYQQTPGQGLQFLFEYFSETQRNKGNFPGRFSGRQFSNSRSEMNVSTLELGDSALYLCASSLVVGNTIYFGEGSWLTVV.

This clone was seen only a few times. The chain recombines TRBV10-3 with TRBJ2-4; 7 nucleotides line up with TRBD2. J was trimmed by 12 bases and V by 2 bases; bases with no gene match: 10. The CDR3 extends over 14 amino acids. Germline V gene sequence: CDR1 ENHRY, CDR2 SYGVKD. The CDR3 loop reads CAISEASSGGTQYF. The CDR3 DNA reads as TGTGCCATCAGTGAGGCCTCTAGCGGAGGAACTCAGTACTTC.

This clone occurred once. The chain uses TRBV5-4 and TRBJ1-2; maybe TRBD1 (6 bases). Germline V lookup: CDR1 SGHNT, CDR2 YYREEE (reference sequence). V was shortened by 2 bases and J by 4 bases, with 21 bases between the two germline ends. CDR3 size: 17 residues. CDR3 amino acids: CASSLAATGNVGYGYTF. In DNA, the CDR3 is TGTGCCAGCAGCTTAGCGGCTACAGGGAATGTGGGCTATGGCTACACCTTC.

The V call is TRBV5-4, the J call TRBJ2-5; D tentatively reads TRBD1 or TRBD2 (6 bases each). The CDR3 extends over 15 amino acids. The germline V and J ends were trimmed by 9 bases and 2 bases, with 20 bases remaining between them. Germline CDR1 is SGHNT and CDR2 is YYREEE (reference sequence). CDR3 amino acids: CATADRGGTQETQYF. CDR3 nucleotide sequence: TGTGCCACCGCAGACAGAGGGGGGACACAAGAGACCCAGTACTTC.

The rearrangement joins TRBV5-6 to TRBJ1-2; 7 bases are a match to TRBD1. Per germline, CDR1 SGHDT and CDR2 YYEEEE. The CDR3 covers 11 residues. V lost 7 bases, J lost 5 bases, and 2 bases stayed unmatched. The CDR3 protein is CASGRGYGYTF. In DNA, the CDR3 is TGTGCCAGCGGCAGGGGGTATGGCTACACCTTC. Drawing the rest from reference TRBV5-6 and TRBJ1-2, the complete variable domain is DAGVTQSPTHLIKTRGQQVTLRCSPKSGHDTVSWYQQALGQGPQFIFQYYEEEERQRGNFPDRFSGHQFPNYSSELNVNALLLGDSALYLCASGRGYGYTFGSGTRLTVV.

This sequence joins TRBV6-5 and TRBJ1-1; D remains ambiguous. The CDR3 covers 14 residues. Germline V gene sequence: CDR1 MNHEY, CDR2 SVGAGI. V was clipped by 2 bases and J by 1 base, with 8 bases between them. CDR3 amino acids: CASSYQLKNTEAFF. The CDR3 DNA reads TGTGCCAGCAGTTACCAGCTAAAGAACACTGAAGCTTTCTTT.

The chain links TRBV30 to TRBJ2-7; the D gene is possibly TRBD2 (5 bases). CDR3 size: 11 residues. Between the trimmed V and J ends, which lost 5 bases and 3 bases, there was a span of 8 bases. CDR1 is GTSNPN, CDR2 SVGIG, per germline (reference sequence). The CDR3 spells CAWSRDYEQYF. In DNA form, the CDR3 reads TGTGCCTGGTCCCGGGACTACGAGCAGTACTTC.

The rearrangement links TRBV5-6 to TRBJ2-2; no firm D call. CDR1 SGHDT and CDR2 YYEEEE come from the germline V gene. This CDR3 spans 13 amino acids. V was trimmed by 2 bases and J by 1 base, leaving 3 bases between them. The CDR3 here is CASSFQNTGELFF. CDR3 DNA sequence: TGTGCCAGCAGCTTCCAGAACACCGGGGAGCTGTTTTTT.

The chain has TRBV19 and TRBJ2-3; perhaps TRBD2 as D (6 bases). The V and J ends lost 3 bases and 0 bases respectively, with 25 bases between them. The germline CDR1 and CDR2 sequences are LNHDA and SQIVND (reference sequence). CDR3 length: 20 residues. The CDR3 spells CASSIVVGRIAETSTDTQYF. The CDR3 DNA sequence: TGTGCCAGTAGTATTGTGGTGGGCAGGATAGCGGAAACTAGCACAGATACGCAGTATTTT.